This T cell receptor beta chain was sequenced in a study of cytomegalovirus exposure and HLA in healthy donors. General study points: The study designated fewer than 200 TCR beta chains cytomegalovirus-associated. Subsequent analysis showed first-cohort TCR clusters tending to co-occur in around 130 validation repertoires.

Data came from immunoSEQ multiplex PCR; TCRdb stores just in-frame clones and leaves some out. The sample holds roughly 150,000 clones; roughly 90% are singletons and the top ten take 4% to 4.5%. Germline-derived CDR1 and CDR2 are SGDLS and YYNGEE. The CDR3 loop spans 16 amino acids. Losses at the gene ends were 0 bases for V and 3 bases for J; bases not matched to a gene: 3. Regarding this clone: Antigen specificity is unknown.

Sequenced material: PBMCs. This clonotype originated in a man aged 18-30 years in good health and CMV-seropositive. The rearrangement uses TRBV9 and TRBJ2-2; 9 bases map to TRBD2. The DNA of the CDR3 is TGTGCCAGCAGCGTAGGCGCGGGAGGGTACACCGGGGAGCTGTTTTTT. Translated, it gives CASSVGAGGYTGELFF. Based on the CDR3 plus reference TRBV9 and TRBJ2-2, the full variable domain is DSGVTQTPKHLITATGQRVTLRCSPRSGDLSVYWYQQSLDQGLQFLIQYYNGEERAKGNILERFSAQQFPDLHSELNLSSLELGDSALYFCASSVGAGGYTGELFFGEGSRLTVL.